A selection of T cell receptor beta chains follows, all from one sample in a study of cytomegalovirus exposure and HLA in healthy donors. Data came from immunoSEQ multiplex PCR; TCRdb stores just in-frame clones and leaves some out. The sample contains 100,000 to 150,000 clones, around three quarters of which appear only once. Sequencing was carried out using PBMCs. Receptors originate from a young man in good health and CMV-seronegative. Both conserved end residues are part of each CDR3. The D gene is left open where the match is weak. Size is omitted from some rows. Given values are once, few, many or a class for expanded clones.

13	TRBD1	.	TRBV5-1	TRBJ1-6	CACGTGVNSPLHF	TGCGCCTGCGGGACAGGGGTTAATTCACCCCTCCACTTT
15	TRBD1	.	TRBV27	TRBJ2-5	CASKGSGTGEETQYF	TGTGCCAGCAAAGGGTCAGGGACAGGGGAAGAGACCCAGTACTTC
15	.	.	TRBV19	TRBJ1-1	CASKRGTETNTEAFF	TGTGCCAGTAAGAGGGGGACGGAAACGAACACTGAAGCTTTCTTT
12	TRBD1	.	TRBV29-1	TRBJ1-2	CSVSTGAYGYTF	TGCAGCGTTAGTACAGGGGCCTATGGCTACACCTTC
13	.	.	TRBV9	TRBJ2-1	CASSVAVGREQFF	TGTGCCAGCAGCGTAGCAGTGGGGAGGGAGCAGTTCTTC
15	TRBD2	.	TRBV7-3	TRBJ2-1	CASSPSSGAYNEQFF	TGTGCCAGCAGCCCATCTAGCGGGGCTTACAATGAGCAGTTCTTC
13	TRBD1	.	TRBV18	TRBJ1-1	CASSPAGGPEAFF	TGTGCCAGCTCACCCGCAGGGGGTCCTGAAGCTTTCTTT
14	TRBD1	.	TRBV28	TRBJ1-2	CASRPPRTGYGYTF	TGTGCCAGCAGACCACCCCGGACAGGCTATGGCTACACCTTC
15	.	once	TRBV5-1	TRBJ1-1	CASSLELGVDTEAFF	TGCGCCAGCAGCTTGGAACTCGGGGTTGACACTGAAGCTTTCTTT
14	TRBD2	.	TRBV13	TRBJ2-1	CASSLGSSGRVAFF	TGTGCCAGCAGCTTAGGCTCTAGCGGGAGGGTGGCGTTCTTC
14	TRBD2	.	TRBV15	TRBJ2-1	CATARAGGPSEQFF	TGTGCCACCGCCAGGGCGGGAGGGCCAAGTGAGCAGTTCTTC
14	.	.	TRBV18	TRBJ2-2	CASSLGGPAGELFF	TGTGCCAGCTCGCTCGGGGGGCCGGCCGGGGAGCTGTTTTTT
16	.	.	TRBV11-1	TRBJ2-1	CASSHPFTGEVNEQFF	TGTGCCAGCAGCCATCCTTTTACGGGAGAGGTCAATGAGCAGTTCTTC
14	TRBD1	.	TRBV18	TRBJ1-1	CASSIGGGGTEAFF	TGTGCCAGCTCTATTGGAGGGGGCGGCACTGAAGCTTTCTTT
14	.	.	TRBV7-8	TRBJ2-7	CASSLGQGLYEQYF	TGTGCCAGCAGCTTAGGGCAGGGACTCTACGAGCAGTACTTC
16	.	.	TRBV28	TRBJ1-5	CASSYRRGAGNQPQHF	TGTGCCAGCAGCTACCGCCGGGGGGCAGGCAATCAGCCCCAGCATTTT
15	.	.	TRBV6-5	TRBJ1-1	CASSSTQGRGTEAFF	TGTGCCAGCAGTTCGACACAGGGCCGCGGCACTGAAGCTTTCTTT
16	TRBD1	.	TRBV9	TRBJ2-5	CASSPGTGGGRETQYF	TGTGCCAGCAGCCCGGGGACAGGGGGCGGACGAGAGACCCAGTACTTC
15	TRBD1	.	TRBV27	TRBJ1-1	CASSLQTGVYTEAFF	TGTGCCAGCAGTTTACAGACAGGGGTCTACACTGAAGCTTTCTTT
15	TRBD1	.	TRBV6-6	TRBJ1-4	CASSYSGTGFIGLFF	TGTGCCAGCAGTTACTCCGGGACAGGGTTCATTGGGCTGTTTTTT
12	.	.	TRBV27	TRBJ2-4	CASQGAKNIQYF	TGTGCCAGCCAGGGAGCCAAAAACATTCAGTACTTC
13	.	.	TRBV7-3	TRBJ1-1	CASSSRGDTEAFF	TGTGCCAGCAGCTCCAGGGGAGACACTGAAGCTTTCTTT
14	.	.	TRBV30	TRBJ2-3	CAWISGLSTDTQYF	TGTGCCTGGATTTCAGGGTTGAGCACAGATACGCAGTATTTT
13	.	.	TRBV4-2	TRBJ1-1	CASSQGAGAQAFF	TGTGCCAGCAGCCAAGGGGCGGGGGCGCAAGCTTTCTTT
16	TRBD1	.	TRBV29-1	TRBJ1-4	CSVTGARGGSYEKLFF	TGCAGCGTCACAGGGGCCCGAGGTGGTTCTTATGAAAAACTGTTTTTT
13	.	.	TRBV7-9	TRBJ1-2	CASGQAPGYGYTF	TGTGCCAGCGGGCAGGCGCCGGGGTATGGCTACACCTTC
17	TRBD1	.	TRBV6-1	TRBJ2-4	CASSESDRVWTKNIQYF	TGTGCCAGCAGTGAATCCGACAGGGTTTGGACCAAAAACATTCAGTACTTC
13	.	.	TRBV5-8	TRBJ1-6	CASSSGQNSPLHF	TGTGCCAGCAGCTCAGGACAGAATTCACCCCTCCACTTT
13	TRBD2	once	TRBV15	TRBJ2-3	CARPSGGTDTQYF	TGTGCCAGACCTAGCGGGGGCACAGATACGCAGTATTTT
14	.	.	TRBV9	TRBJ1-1	CASSVDPQNTEAFF	TGTGCCAGCAGCGTAGATCCCCAGAACACTGAAGCTTTCTTT
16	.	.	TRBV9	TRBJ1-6	CASSVLSGDPNSPLHF	TGTGCCAGCAGCGTTCTGTCAGGGGACCCTAATTCACCCCTCCACTTT
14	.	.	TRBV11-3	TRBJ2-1	CASSSFAANNEQFF	TGTGCCAGCAGCTCGTTTGCTGCGAACAATGAGCAGTTCTTC
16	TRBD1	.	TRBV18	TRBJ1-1	CASSPLGQGANTEAFF	TGTGCCAGCTCACCGTTAGGACAGGGGGCCAACACTGAAGCTTTCTTT
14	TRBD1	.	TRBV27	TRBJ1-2	CASRNRGTLYGYTF	TGTGCCAGCAGGAACAGGGGGACCCTCTATGGCTACACCTTC
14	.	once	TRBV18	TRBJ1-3	CASSPPWTNSFPYF	TGTGCCAGCTCACCACCGTGGACTAACTCTTTCCCATATTTT
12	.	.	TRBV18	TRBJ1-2	CASSPTRDGYTF	TGTGCCAGCTCACCTACCAGGGATGGCTACACCTTC
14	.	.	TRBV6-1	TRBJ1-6	CASSDRAGNSPLHF	TGTGCCAGCTCAGACCGCGCGGGGAATTCACCCCTCCACTTT
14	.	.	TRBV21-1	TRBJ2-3	CASSKLGACDTQYF	TGTGCCAGCAGCAAACTGGGAGCGTGCGATACGCAGTATTTT
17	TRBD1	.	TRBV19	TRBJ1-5	CASSTDRGRIGNQPQHF	TGTGCCAGTAGTACGGACAGGGGGCGAATAGGCAATCAGCCCCAGCATTTT
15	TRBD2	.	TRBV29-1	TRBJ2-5	CSVEDWASGQETQYF	TGCAGCGTTGAAGATTGGGCTAGCGGCCAAGAGACCCAGTACTTC
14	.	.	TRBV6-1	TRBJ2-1	CASSERRELNEQFF	TGTGCCAGCAGTGAAAGGAGAGAACTCAATGAGCAGTTCTTC
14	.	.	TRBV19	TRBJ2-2	CASRWQGGTGELFF	TGTGCCAGTAGATGGCAGGGAGGCACCGGGGAGCTGTTTTTT
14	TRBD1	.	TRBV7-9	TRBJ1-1	CASSSRQGGTEAFF	TGTGCCAGCAGCTCACGACAGGGGGGGACTGAAGCTTTCTTT
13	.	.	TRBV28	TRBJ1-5	CASSGGGWQPQHF	TGTGCCAGCAGTGGGGGGGGATGGCAGCCCCAGCATTTT
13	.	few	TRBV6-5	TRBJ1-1	CASSQNRDTEAFF	TGTGCCAGCAGTCAGAACAGGGATACTGAAGCTTTCTTT
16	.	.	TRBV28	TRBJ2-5	CASSFRGSRGRETQYF	TGTGCCAGCAGTTTCCGCGGCTCTAGGGGTCGGGAGACCCAGTACTTC
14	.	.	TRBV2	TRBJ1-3	CASRRQDSGNTIYF	TGTGCCAGCAGGCGACAGGACTCTGGAAACACCATATATTTT
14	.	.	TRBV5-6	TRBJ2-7	CASSLAGGSYEQYF	TGTGCCAGCAGCTTGGCCGGCGGATCCTACGAGCAGTACTTC
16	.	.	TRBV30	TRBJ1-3	CAWSAGEPSSGNTIYF	TGTGCCTGGAGCGCCGGGGAACCGAGCTCTGGAAACACCATATATTTT
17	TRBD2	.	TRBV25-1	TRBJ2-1	CASSEIGSAGGVDEQFF	TGTGCCAGCAGTGAGATCGGTAGTGCGGGAGGGGTAGATGAGCAGTTCTTC